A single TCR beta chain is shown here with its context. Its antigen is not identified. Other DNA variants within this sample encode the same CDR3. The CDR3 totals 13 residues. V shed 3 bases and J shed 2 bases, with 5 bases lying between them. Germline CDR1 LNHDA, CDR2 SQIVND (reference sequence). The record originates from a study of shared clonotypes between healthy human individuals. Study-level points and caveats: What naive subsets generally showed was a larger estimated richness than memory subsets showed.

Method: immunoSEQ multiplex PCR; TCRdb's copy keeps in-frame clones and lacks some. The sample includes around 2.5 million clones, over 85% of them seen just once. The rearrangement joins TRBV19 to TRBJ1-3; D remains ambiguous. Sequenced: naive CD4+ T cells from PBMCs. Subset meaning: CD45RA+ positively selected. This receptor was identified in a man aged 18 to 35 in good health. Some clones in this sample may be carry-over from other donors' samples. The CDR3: CASSIGPGNTIYF. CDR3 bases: TGTGCCAGTAGTATCGGACCTGGAAACACCATATATTTT.